The present T cell receptor beta chain was sequenced within a study of blood T cell repertoires in COVID-19 (TCRdb year 2020). About the investigation overall: The collaborator samples originated in the United States, Italy and Spain and spanned the acute and convalescent phases of COVID-19. A freely available public database, intended as a resource for researchers studying the immune response to SARS-CoV-2, is where the repertoires were released. Nearly every sample came with metadata listing a de-identified subject ID, COVID-19 status, age in years and sex. The dataset comprised deeply sampled blood TCRbeta repertoires from subjects exposed to, actively infected with, or recovered from COVID-19. The material from the prospective study consisted of cDNA or gDNA derived from T cells, B-cell-depleted T cells, or PBMCs. Where HLA class I and class II types were available, the types were taken from metadata supplied by the sample provider, not from assay-based typing. Samples came from the ongoing ImmuneRACE study (first 160 participants) plus 1,254 subjects from 6 global collaborators. Points the paper makes about the study in general: Clinical and demographic metadata were provided uncurated, with the amount varying by source and participant.

TCRbeta CDR3 regions were amplified from genomic DNA using the immunoSEQ Assay, a bias-controlled multiplex PCR. Per the authors' processing: Within the assay, amplification of reference gene primers was used to estimate how many nucleated cells each sample contained. Sequence reads were collapsed and filtered to measure the absolute abundance of every unique TCRbeta CDR3 rearrangement. For each sample, productive Simpson clonality was calculated as the square root of Simpson's diversity index over productive rearrangements. Entries here come from immuneACCESS through TCRdb and include only in-frame sequences with V and J called. Some clones fail to appear in such tables; in the studies checked, an unresolved V gene covers under half of the shortfall, and the cause of the remainder is unknown. For V, J and clone size, that table is used; D and trimming come from the DNA. Here the sample has tens of thousands of clones; roughly 90% occur a single time. Roughly 1.2% of the sample is in the top ten clones.

Collaborating institutions collected whole blood in K2EDTA tubes following their own protocols. For TCRbeta analysis, collaborator samples were shipped as frozen whole blood, as isolated PBMCs, or as DNA extracted from either sample type. Taken from cysteine to phenylalanine, the CDR3 has 15 residues. Only the CDR3 portion is preserved as DNA: 45 bases, with reading frame beginning at the first base. V was cut back by 2 bases and J by 4 bases, leaving a gap of 14 bases between them. The germline V gene (reference sequence) provides CDR1 MNHNY and CDR2 SVGAGI. Points on this clone: It has no known antigen specificity. Per-base quality was not reported, and no clone a single base away is much larger than it.

This TCR derives from a woman in her fifties or sixties with acute or convalescent COVID-19. The chain was built from TRBV6-6 and TRBJ1-2, and possibly TRBD1, on 6 matching bases. The sequencing sample was made of peripheral blood. CDR3 region: CASSYPEEGVYGYTF. The nucleotide sequence is TGTGCCAGCAGTTACCCGGAAGAGGGGGTCTATGGCTACACCTTC.